The TCR beta chain under discussion was sequenced for a study of human T cells and chemical hapten exposure. Regarding the study as a whole: TCRs above 1 in 1000 frequency stayed constant with DPC sensitization.

This clonotype appeared many times. Antigen unknown. It was unfractionated whole blood from which total RNA was extracted. The CDR3 loop spans 14 amino acids. With 5 bases clipped from V and 2 bases from J, the junction kept 3 bases outside the gene matches. The germline gives CDR1 MNHEY, CDR2 SVGEGT. Within the library, unique molecular identifiers were attached to each individual cDNA molecule. Methods used by the authors: Sample-level TCR yields exhibited a median of around 100,000, with a range of about 20,000 to 750,000. TCRdb re-derived calls from the reads in MiXCR, one entry per CDR3 protein. These V and J calls originate from TCRdb's pipeline instead of the authors' own analysis. The table lists around 120,000 distinct CDR3 sequences, roughly 8.5% of them singletons.

The receptor comes from a human donor in good health. Some clones in this sample may be carry-over from other donors' samples. J is TRBJ1-5 and V is TRBV6-2 or TRBV6-3, with 7 bases fitting TRBD1. The sequencing input was whole blood. The CDR3 loop reads CASSIGTGNQPQHF. In nucleotides, the CDR3 is TGTGCCAGCAGTATTGGGACAGGCAATCAGCCCCAGCATTTT.